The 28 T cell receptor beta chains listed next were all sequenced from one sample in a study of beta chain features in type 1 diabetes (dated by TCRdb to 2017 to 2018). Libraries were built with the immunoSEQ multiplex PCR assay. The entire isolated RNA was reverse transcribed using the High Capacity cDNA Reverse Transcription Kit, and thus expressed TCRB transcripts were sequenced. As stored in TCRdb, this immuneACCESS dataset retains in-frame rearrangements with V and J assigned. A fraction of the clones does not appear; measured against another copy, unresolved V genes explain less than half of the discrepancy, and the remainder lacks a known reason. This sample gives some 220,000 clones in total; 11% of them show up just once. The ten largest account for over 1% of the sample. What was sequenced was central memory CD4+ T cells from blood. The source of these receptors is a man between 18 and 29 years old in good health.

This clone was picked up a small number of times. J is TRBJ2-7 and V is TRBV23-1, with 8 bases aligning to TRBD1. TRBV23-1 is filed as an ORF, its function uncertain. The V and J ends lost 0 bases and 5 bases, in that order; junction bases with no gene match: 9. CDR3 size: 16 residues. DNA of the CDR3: TGCGCCAGCAGTCAATCGTACACGGACAGGGTGGACGAGCAGTACTTC. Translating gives CASSQSYTDRVDEQYF.

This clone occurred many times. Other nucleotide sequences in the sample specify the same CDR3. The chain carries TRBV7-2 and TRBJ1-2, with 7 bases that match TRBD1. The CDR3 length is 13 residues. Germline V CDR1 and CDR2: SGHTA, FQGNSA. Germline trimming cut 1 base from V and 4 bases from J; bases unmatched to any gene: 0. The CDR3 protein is CASSLGQGYGYTF. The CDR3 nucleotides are TGTGCCAGCAGCTTAGGACAGGGCTATGGCTACACCTTC.

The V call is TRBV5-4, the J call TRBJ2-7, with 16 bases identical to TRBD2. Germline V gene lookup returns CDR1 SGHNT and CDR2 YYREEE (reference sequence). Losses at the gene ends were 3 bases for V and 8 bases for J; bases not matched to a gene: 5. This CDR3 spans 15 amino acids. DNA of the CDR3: TGTGCCAGCAGCTCGGGACTAGCGGGAGGGTTGCAGCAGTACTTC. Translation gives CASSSGLAGGLQQYF. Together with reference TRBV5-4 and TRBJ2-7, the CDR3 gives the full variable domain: ETGVTQSPTHLIKTRGQQVTLRCSSQSGHNTVSWYQQALGQGPQFIFQYYREEENGRGNFPPRFSGLQFPNYSSELNVNALELDDSALYLCASSSGLAGGLQQYFGPGTRLTVT.

The CDR3 region has the DNA TGTGCCTGGAGAGGGTTCGGCACAGATACGCAGTATTTT. Its translation is CAWRGFGTDTQYF. The chain links TRBV30 to TRBJ2-3, with no clear D. The CDR3 runs 13 residues. V dropped 3 bases and J dropped 1 base, with 8 bases sitting between them. Per the germline V gene, CDR1 is GTSNPN and CDR2 is SVGIG (reference sequence).

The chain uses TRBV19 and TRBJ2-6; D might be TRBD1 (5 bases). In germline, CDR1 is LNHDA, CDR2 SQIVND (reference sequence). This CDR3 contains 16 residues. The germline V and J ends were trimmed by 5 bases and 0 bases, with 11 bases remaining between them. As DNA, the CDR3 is TGTGCCAGTAGTTTAACAGGCTACTCTGGGGCCAACGTCCTGACTTTC. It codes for CASSLTGYSGANVLTF.

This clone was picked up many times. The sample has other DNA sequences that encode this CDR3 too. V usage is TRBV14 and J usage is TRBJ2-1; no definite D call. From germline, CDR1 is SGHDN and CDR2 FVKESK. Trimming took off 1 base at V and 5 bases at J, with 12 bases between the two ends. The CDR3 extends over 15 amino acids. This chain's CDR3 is CASSQVRRSDNEQFF. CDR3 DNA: TGTGCCAGCAGCCAAGTTCGCCGGTCTGACAATGAGCAGTTCTTC.

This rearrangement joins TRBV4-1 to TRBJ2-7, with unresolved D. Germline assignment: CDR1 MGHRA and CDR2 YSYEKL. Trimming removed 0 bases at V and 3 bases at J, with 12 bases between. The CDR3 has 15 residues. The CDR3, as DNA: TGCGCCAGCAGCCAAGAGCTTAGGCAGCACTACGAGCAGTACTTC. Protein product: CASSQELRQHYEQYF.

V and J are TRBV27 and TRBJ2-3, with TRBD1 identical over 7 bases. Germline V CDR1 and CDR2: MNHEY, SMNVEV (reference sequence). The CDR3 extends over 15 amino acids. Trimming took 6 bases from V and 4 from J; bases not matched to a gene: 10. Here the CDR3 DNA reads TGTGCCAGCAGAAGGGACAGCTATTCACCAGATACGCAGTATTTT. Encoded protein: CASRRDSYSPDTQYF.

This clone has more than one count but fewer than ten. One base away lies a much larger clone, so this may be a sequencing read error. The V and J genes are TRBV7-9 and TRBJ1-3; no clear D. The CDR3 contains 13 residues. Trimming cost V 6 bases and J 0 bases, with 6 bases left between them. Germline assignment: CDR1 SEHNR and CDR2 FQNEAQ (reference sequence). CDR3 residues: CASRRSSGNTIYF. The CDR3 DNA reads TGTGCCAGCAGGAGAAGCTCTGGAAACACCATATATTTT.

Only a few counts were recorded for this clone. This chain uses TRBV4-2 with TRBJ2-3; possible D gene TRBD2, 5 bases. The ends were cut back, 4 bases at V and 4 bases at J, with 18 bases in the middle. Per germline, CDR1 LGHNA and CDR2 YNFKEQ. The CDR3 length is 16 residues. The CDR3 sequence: CASSPDEKRSSDTQYF. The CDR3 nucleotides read TGTGCCAGCAGCCCCGATGAGAAGCGGAGTTCAGATACGCAGTATTTT.

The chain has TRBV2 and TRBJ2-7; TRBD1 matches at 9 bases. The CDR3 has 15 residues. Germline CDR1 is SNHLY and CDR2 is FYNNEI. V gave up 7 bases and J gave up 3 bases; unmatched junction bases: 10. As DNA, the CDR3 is TGTGCCAGCACCCAACAGGGGACAGGGTACTACGAGCAGTACTTC. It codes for CASTQQGTGYYEQYF.

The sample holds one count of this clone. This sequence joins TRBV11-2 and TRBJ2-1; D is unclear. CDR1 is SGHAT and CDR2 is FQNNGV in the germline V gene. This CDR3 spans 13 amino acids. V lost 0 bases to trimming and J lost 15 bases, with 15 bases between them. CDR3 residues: CASSLDGLNEAFF. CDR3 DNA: TGTGCCAGCAGCTTAGATGGGCTAAACGAGGCGTTCTTC.

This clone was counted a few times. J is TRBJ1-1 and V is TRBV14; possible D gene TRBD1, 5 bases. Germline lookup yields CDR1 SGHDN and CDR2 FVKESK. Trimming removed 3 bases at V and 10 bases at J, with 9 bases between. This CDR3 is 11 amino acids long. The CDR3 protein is CASSQGPGAFF. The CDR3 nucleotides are TGTGCCAGCAGCCAGGGACCGGGAGCTTTCTTT.

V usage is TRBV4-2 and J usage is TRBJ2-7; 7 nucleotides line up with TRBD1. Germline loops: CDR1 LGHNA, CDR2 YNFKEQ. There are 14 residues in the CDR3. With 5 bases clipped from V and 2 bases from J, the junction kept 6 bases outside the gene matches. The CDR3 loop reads CASSLWTGPYEQYF. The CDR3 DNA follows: TGTGCCAGCAGCTTATGGACAGGACCCTACGAGCAGTACTTC.

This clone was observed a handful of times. The DNA for the CDR3 is TGTGCCAGCAGCTCCCACGGACAGAACACCGGGGAGCTGTTTTTT. Protein sequence: CASSSHGQNTGELFF. The chain carries TRBV7-8 and TRBJ2-2, with a weak D call TRBD1 (5 bases). Trimming removed 4 bases from V and 1 base from J, with 10 bases in between. The CDR3 has 15 amino acids. CDR1 is SGHVS, CDR2 FQNEAQ, per germline.

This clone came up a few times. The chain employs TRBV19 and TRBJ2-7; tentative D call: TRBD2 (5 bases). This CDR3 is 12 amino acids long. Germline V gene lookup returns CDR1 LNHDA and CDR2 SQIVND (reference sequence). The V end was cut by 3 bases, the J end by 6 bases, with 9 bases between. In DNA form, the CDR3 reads TGTGCCAGTAGTATCCACCGGGGCGAGCAGTACTTC. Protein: CASSIHRGEQYF.

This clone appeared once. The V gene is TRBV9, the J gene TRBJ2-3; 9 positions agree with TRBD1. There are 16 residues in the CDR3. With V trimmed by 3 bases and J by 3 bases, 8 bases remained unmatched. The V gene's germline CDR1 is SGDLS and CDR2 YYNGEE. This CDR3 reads CASSGGVGQGTDTQYF. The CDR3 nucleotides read TGTGCCAGCAGCGGAGGGGTGGGACAGGGAACAGATACGCAGTATTTT.

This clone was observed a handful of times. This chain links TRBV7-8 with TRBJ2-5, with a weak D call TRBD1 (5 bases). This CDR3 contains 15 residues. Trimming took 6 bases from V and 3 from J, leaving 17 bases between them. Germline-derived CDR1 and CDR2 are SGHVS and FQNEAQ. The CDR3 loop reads CASRPDTGRKETQYF. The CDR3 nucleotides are TGTGCCAGCAGACCAGACACAGGACGTAAAGAGACCCAGTACTTC. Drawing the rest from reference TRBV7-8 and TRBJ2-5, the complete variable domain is GAGVSQSPRYKVAKRGQDVALRCDPISGHVSLFWYQQALGQGPEFLTYFQNEAQLDKSGLPSDRFFAERPEGSVSTLKIQRTQQEDSAVYLCASRPDTGRKETQYFGPGTRLLVL.

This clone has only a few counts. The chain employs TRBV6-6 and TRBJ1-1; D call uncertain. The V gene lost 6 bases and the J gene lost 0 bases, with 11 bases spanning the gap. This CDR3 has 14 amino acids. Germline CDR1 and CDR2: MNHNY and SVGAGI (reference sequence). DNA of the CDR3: TGTGCCAGCAGCTCTGGACCGATGAACACTGAAGCTTTCTTT. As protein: CASSSGPMNTEAFF.

The CDR3 nucleotides read TGTGCCAGCAGCTTACCCGGACAGGGAGTTTCAGATGAGCAGTTCTTC. This gives the protein CASSLPGQGVSDEQFF. This chain links TRBV7-9 with TRBJ2-1; 8 nucleotides align to TRBD1. CDR3 length: 16 residues. V gave up 2 bases and J gave up 8 bases; unmatched junction bases: 11. Germline lookup yields CDR1 SEHNR and CDR2 FQNEAQ (reference sequence).

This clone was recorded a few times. CDR3 bases: TGTGCCAGCAGTCCAGGACTAGCGGGAGGTCACCGGCGGTTCTTC. Translation gives CASSPGLAGGHRRFF. V and J are TRBV6-5 and TRBJ2-1; 14 nucleotides agree with TRBD2. Germline V gives CDR1 MNHEY, CDR2 SVGAGI. The CDR3 is 15 amino acids. V lost 5 bases, J lost 15 bases, and 12 bases stayed unmatched.

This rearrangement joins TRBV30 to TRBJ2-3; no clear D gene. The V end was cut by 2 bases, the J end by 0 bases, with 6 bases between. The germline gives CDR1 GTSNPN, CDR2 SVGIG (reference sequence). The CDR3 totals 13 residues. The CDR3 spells CAWSFGSTDTQYF. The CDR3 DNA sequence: TGTGCCTGGAGTTTCGGCAGCACAGATACGCAGTATTTT.

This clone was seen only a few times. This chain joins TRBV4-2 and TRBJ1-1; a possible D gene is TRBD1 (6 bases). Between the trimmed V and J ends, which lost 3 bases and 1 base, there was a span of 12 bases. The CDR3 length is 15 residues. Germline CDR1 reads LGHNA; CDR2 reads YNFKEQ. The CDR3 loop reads CASSHAGTPNTEAFF. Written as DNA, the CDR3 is TGTGCCAGCAGCCATGCGGGGACACCGAACACTGAAGCTTTCTTT.

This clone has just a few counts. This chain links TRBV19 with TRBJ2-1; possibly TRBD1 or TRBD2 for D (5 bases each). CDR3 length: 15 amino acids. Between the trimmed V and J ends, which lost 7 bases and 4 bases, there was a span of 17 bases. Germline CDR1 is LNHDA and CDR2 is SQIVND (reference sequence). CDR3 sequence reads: CASNKGRDAYNEQFF. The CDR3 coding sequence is TGTGCCAGTAATAAAGGACGGGACGCATACAATGAGCAGTTCTTC.

In DNA form, the CDR3 reads TGTGCCAGCAGCTTGACGCCCCGGACAGGGCAGTTCTTC. This sequence encodes CASSLTPRTGQFF. The V and J genes are TRBV7-9 and TRBJ2-1; 7 positions agree with TRBD1. The CDR3 runs 13 residues. Germline CDR1 reads SEHNR; CDR2 reads FQNEAQ (reference sequence). The ends lost 3 bases at V and 12 bases at J; junction bases unmatched: 8.

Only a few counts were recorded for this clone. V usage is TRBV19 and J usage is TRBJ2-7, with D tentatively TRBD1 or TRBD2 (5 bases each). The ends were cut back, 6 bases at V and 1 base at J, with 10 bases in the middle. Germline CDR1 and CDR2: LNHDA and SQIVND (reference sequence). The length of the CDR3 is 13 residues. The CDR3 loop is CASRRDGSYEQYF. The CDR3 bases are TGTGCCAGTAGGAGGGACGGTTCCTACGAGCAGTACTTC. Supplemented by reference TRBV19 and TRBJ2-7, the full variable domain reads DGGITQSPKYLFRKEGQNVTLSCEQNLNHDAMYWYRQDPGQGLRLIYYSQIVNDFQKGDIAEGYSVSREKKESFPLTVTSAQKNPTAFYLCASRRDGSYEQYFGPGTRLTVT.

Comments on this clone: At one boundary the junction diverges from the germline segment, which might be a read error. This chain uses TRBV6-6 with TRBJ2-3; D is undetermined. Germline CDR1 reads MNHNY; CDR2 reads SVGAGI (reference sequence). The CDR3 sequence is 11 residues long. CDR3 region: CACRKTDTQYF. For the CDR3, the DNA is TGTGCCTGCAGAAAGACAGATACGCAGTATTTT.

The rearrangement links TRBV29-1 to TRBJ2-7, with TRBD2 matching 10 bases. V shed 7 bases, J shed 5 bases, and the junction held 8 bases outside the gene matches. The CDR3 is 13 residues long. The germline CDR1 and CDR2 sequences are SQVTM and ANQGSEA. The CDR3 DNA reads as TGCAGCGGCGAACTAGCGGGACATCACGAGCAGTACTTC. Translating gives CSGELAGHHEQYF.